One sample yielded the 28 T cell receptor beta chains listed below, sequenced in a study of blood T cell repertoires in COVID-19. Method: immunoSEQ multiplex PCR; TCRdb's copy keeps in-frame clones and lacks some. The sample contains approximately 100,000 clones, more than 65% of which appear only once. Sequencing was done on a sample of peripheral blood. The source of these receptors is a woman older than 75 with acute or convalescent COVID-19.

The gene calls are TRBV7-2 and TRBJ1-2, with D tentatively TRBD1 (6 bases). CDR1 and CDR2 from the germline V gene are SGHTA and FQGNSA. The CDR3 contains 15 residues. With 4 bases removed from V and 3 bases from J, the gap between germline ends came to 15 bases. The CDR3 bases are TGTGCCAGCAGCTCCTCTGGGGGCGCGGACTATGGCTACACCTTC. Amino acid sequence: CASSSSGGADYGYTF. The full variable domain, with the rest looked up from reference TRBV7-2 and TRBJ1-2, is GAGVSQSPSNKVTEKGKDVELRCDPISGHTALYWYRQSLGQGLEFLIYFQGNSAPDKSGLPSDRFSAERTGGSVSTLTIQRTQQEDSAVYLCASSSSGGADYGYTFGSGTRLTVV.

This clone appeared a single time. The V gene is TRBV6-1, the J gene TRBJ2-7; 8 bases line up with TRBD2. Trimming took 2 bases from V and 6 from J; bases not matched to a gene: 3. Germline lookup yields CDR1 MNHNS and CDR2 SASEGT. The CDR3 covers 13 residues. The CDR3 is CASSERGGGEQYF. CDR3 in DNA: TGTGCCAGCAGTGAACGGGGGGGTGGCGAGCAGTACTTC.

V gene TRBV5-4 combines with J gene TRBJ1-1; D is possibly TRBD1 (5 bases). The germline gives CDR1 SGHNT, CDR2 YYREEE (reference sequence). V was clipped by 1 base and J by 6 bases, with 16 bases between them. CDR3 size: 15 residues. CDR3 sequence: CASSLKGPTSAEAFF. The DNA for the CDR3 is TGTGCCAGCAGCTTGAAGGGGCCCACGTCGGCTGAAGCTTTCTTT.

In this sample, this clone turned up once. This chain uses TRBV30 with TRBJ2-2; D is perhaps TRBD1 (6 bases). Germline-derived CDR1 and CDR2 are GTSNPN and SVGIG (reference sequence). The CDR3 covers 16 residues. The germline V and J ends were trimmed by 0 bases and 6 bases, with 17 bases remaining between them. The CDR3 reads CAWSVYGQLSPGELFF. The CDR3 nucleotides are TGTGCCTGGAGTGTATATGGACAGCTCTCACCCGGGGAGCTGTTTTTT.

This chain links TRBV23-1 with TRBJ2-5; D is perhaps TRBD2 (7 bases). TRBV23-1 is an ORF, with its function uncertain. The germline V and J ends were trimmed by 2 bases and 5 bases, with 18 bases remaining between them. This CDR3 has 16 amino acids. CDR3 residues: CASSQPQVGGPETQYF. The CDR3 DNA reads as TGCGCCAGCAGTCAACCCCAGGTGGGGGGGCCTGAGACCCAGTACTTC.

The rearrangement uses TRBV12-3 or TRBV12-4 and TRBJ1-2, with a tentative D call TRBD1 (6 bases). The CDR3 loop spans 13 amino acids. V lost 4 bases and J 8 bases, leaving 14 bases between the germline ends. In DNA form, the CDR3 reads TGTGCCAGCAGTTCACAGGGATTGGAAGGCTACACCTTC. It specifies CASSSQGLEGYTF.

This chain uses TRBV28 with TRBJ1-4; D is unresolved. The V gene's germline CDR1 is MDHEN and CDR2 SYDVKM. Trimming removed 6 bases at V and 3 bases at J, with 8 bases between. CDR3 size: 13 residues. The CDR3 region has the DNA TGTGCCAGCAGCGCCGGGGCTAATGAAAAACTGTTTTTT. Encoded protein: CASSAGANEKLFF.

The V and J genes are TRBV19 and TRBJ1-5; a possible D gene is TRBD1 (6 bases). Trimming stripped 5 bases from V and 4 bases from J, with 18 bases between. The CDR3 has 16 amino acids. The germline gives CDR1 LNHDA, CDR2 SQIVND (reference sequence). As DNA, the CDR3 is TGTGCCAGTAGTGGTTCGCGGGGGCTTCGAAATCAGCCCCAGCATTTT. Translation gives CASSGSRGLRNQPQHF. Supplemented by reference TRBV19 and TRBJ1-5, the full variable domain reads DGGITQSPKYLFRKEGQNVTLSCEQNLNHDAMYWYRQDPGQGLRLIYYSQIVNDFQKGDIAEGYSVSREKKESFPLTVTSAQKNPTAFYLCASSGSRGLRNQPQHFGDGTRLSIL.

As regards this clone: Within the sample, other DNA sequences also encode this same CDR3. CDR3 DNA sequence: TGTGCCAGCAGCTTGGCAGGGGGAGAGACCCAGTACTTC. As protein: CASSLAGGETQYF. J is TRBJ2-5 and V is TRBV7-9; 7 nucleotides agree with TRBD1. Per the germline V gene, CDR1 is SEHNR and CDR2 is FQNEAQ (reference sequence). The length of the CDR3 is 13 residues. Trimming cost V 3 bases and J 4 bases; bases outside gene matches: 2.

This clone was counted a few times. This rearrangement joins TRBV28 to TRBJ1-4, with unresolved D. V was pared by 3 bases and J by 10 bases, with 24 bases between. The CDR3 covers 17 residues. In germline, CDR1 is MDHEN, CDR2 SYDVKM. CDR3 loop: CASSFTSLTEAEGKLFF. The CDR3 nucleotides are TGTGCCAGCAGTTTTACCTCTCTTACAGAGGCCGAGGGAAAACTGTTTTTT. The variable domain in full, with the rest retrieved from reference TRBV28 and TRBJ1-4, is DVKVTQSSRYLVKRTGEKVFLECVQDMDHENMFWYRQDPGLGLRLIYFSYDVKMKEKGDIPEGYSVSREKKERFSLILESASTNQTSMYLCASSFTSLTEAEGKLFFGSGTQLSVL.

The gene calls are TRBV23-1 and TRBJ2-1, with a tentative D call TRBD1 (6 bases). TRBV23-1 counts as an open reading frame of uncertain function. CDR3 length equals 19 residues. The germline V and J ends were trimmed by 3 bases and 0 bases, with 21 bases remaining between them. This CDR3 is CASSHRQSQQGRSYNEQFF. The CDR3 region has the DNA TGCGCCAGCAGTCACCGACAATCCCAACAGGGCCGCTCCTACAATGAGCAGTTCTTC.

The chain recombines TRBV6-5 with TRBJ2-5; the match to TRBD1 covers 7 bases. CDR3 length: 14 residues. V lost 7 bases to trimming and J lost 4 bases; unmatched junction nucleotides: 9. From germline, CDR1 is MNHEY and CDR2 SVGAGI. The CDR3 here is CASTVRYRGETQYF. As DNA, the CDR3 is TGTGCCAGCACCGTAAGGTACAGGGGAGAGACCCAGTACTTC.

CDR3 sequence reads: CASSLASGDADTQYF. DNA for the CDR3: TGTGCCAGCAGCTTGGCTAGCGGGGACGCAGATACGCAGTATTTT. This chain connects TRBV7-8 to TRBJ2-3; 9 bases are shared with TRBD2. V lost 3 bases, J lost 4 bases, and 5 bases stayed unmatched. This CDR3 comprises 15 residues. Germline V lookup: CDR1 SGHVS, CDR2 FQNEAQ.

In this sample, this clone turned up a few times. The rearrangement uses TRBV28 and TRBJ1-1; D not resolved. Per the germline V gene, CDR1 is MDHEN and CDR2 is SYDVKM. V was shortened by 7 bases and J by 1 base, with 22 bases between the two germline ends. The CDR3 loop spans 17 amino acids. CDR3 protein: CASTKTPSLPPNTEAFF. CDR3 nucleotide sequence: TGTGCCAGCACCAAGACACCAAGCCTACCTCCGAACACTGAAGCTTTCTTT.

In nucleotides, the CDR3 is TGTGCCAGCAGTGTTGGACAGAACACTGAAGCTTTCTTT. It codes for CASSVGQNTEAFF. The chain uses TRBV7-6 and TRBJ1-1, with TRBD1 as a possible D gene (5 bases). Germline CDR1 SGHVS, CDR2 FNYEAQ. The ends were cut back, 6 bases at V and 1 base at J, with 9 bases in the middle. The CDR3 covers 13 residues.

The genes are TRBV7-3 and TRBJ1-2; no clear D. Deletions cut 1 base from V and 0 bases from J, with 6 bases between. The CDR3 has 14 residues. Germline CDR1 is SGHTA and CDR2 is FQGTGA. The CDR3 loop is CASSLIQANYGYTF. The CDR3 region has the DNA TGTGCCAGCAGCTTAATCCAGGCTAACTATGGCTACACCTTC.

In DNA form, the CDR3 reads TGTGCCAGCAGCTTAGGGGGACAGGGGTCCCTCATTTATGGCTACACCTTC. Translated, it gives CASSLGGQGSLIYGYTF. The chain recombines TRBV7-2 with TRBJ1-2; 10 nucleotides line up with TRBD1. V lost 1 base and J lost 5; bases outside the gene matches: 10. CDR1 and CDR2 from the germline V gene are SGHTA and FQGNSA. This CDR3 contains 17 residues. Complete variable domain (other parts from reference TRBV7-2 and TRBJ1-2): GAGVSQSPSNKVTEKGKDVELRCDPISGHTALYWYRQSLGQGLEFLIYFQGNSAPDKSGLPSDRFSAERTGGSVSTLTIQRTQQEDSAVYLCASSLGGQGSLIYGYTFGSGTRLTVV.

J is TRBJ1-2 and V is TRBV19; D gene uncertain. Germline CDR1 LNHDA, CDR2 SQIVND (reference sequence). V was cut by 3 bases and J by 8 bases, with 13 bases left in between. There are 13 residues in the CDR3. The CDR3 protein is CASSITAGEGYTF. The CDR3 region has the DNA TGTGCCAGTAGTATTACGGCAGGCGAGGGCTACACCTTC.

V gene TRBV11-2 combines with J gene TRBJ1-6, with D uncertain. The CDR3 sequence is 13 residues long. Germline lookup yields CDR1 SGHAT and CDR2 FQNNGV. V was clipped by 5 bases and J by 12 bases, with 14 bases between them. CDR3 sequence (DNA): TGTGCCAGCAGCGCAGACACGGTCAGACCCCTCCACTTT. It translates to CASSADTVRPLHF.

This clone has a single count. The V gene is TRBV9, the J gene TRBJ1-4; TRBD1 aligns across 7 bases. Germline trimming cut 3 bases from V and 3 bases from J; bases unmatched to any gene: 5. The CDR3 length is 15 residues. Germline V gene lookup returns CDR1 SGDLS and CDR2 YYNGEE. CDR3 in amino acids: CASSGTGTANEKLFF. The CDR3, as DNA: TGTGCCAGCAGCGGGACCGGGACAGCTAATGAAAAACTGTTTTTT.

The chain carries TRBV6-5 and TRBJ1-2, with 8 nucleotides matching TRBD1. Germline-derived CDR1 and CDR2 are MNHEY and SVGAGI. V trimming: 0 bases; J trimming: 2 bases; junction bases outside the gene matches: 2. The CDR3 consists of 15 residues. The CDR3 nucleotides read TGTGCCAGCAGTTACTCGAGGGACAGGAACTATGGCTACACCTTC. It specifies CASSYSRDRNYGYTF.

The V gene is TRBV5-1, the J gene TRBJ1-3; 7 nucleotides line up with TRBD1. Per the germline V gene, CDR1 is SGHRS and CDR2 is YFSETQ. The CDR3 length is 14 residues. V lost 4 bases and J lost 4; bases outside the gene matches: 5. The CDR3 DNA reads TGCGCCAGCAGCCAAGGGACAGAGGGAAACACCATATATTTT. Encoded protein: CASSQGTEGNTIYF.

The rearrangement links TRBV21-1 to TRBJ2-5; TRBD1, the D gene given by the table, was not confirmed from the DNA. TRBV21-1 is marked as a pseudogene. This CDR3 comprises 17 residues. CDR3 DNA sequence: TGTGCCAGCATCATCTGGGGCAGGAAACTCTGGCGGGAGACCCAGTACTTC. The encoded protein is CASIIWGRKLWRETQYF.

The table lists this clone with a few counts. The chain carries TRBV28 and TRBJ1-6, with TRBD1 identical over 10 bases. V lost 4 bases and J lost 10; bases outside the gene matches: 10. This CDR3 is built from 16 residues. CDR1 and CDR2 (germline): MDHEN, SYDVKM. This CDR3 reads CASSYSGQGRVSPLHF. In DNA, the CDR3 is TGTGCCAGCAGTTACTCGGGACAGGGGCGAGTGTCACCCCTCCACTTT.

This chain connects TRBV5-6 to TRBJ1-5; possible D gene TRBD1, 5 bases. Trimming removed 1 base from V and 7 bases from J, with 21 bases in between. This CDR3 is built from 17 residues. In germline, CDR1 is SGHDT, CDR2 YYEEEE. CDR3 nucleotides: TGTGCCAGCAGCTTGCGTACGGGCGGAAGGGGAAGGCAGCCCCAGCATTTT. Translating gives CASSLRTGGRGRQPQHF.

As DNA, the CDR3 is TGTGCCAGCAGCTTAGATAGCGGGGGGGCCGGGGAGACCCAGTACTTC. Translated, it gives CASSLDSGGAGETQYF. The rearrangement uses TRBV7-7 and TRBJ2-5, with 11 positions matching TRBD2. CDR1 is SSHAT, CDR2 FNYEAQ, per germline (reference sequence). Trimming at V came to 1 base and at J to 5 bases, leaving 6 bases not matched to a gene. CDR3 size: 16 residues.

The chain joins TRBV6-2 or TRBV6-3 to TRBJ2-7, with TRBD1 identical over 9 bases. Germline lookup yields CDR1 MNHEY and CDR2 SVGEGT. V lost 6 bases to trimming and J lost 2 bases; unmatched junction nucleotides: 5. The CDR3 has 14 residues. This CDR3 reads CASSLWTGAYEQYF. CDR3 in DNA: TGTGCCAGCAGCCTGTGGACAGGGGCCTACGAGCAGTACTTC.

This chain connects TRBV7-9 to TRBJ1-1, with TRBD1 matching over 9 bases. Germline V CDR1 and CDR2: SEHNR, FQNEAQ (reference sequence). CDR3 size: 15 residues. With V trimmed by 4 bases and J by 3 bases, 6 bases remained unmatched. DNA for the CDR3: TGTGCCAGCAGCTCCTACAGGGGGCGAGACACTGAAGCTTTCTTT. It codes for CASSSYRGRDTEAFF.